One sample yielded the 17 T cell receptor beta chains listed below, sequenced in a study of shared clonotypes between healthy human individuals. Sequenced by immunoSEQ multiplex PCR; TCRdb stores in-frame clones only, minus some. The sample contains 550,000 to 800,000 clones, 90% of which appear only once. Sample: memory CD8+ T cells from PBMCs. The subset denotes: CD45RO+ cells pooled with CCR7-negative TemRA cells. All receptors come from a young man in good health. Some clones in this sample may be carry-over from other donors' samples.

V gene TRBV28 combines with J gene TRBJ1-5, with D possibly matching TRBD1 (5 bases). Between the trimmed V and J ends, which lost 6 bases and 6 bases, there was a span of 18 bases. The CDR3 is 15 residues long. CDR1 MDHEN and CDR2 SYDVKM come from the germline V gene. This CDR3 reads CASSPIGSQGQPQHF. Written as DNA, the CDR3 is TGTGCCAGCAGCCCTATTGGGTCGCAGGGTCAGCCCCAGCATTTT.

V usage is TRBV28 and J usage is TRBJ2-5; 7 bases are a match to TRBD2. V gave up 5 bases and J gave up 3 bases; unmatched junction bases: 15. CDR1 is MDHEN, CDR2 SYDVKM, per germline. The CDR3 runs 17 residues. The CDR3 DNA is TGTGCCAGCAGTCTATATATGGGGGAGGGAACCAAAGAGACCCAGTACTTC. It is translated as CASSLYMGEGTKETQYF.

Details on this clone: The same CDR3 also results from other DNA sequences found in this sample. J is TRBJ1-2 and V is TRBV9; 12 positions agree with TRBD1. CDR1 SGDLS and CDR2 YYNGEE come from the germline V gene. The CDR3 length is 15 residues. Trimming took 0 bases from V and 6 from J; bases not matched to a gene: 3. The CDR3 bases are TGTGCCAGCAGCGTAGGGGACAGGGGGCAGGATGGCTACACCTTC. Encoded protein: CASSVGDRGQDGYTF.

This rearrangement joins TRBV7-2 to TRBJ2-2; D gene unclear. Germline values: CDR1 SGHTA, CDR2 FQGNSA. The CDR3 extends over 14 amino acids. The germline V and J ends were trimmed by 2 bases and 4 bases, with 8 bases remaining between them. CDR3: CASSLLGRTGELFF. The DNA of the CDR3 is TGTGCCAGCAGCTTACTTGGCCGCACCGGGGAGCTGTTTTTT.

The chain joins TRBV28 to TRBJ1-3; no clear D. The V and J ends lost 5 bases and 4 bases respectively, with 18 bases between them. In germline, CDR1 is MDHEN, CDR2 SYDVKM. This CDR3 has 16 amino acids. This chain's CDR3 is CASSPFRGKTGNTIYF. The DNA of the CDR3 is TGTGCCAGCAGTCCCTTTCGGGGTAAGACCGGAAACACCATATATTTT.

The chain recombines TRBV11-2 with TRBJ1-1; TRBD1 might be the D (6 bases). V was cut by 1 base and J by 1 base, with 13 bases left in between. The CDR3 sequence is 16 residues long. Per germline, CDR1 SGHAT and CDR2 FQNNGV. In DNA, the CDR3 is TGTGCCAGCAGCTTAGTAGGGGGGCGCGGGAACACTGAAGCTTTCTTT. This gives the protein CASSLVGGRGNTEAFF.

For this clone: The sample contains more than one DNA sequence encoding this CDR3. The chain links TRBV9 to TRBJ2-2; D perhaps matches TRBD2 (5 bases). Germline V gene sequence: CDR1 SGDLS, CDR2 YYNGEE. CDR3 length: 13 amino acids. The V and J ends lost 4 bases and 4 bases respectively, with 8 bases between them. In DNA, the CDR3 is TGTGCCAGCAGCTCGGGGAGCACCGGGGAGCTGTTTTTT. Protein: CASSSGSTGELFF.

V usage is TRBV28 and J usage is TRBJ2-7, with 9 nucleotides matching TRBD1. CDR3 size: 15 residues. Unmatched junction bases numbered 9, after V lost 3 bases and J lost 6 bases. Germline V gene data show CDR1 as MDHEN and CDR2 as SYDVKM. The CDR3 here is CASSFLRDRAREQYF. The CDR3 bases are TGTGCCAGCAGTTTTCTTCGGGACAGGGCGCGCGAGCAGTACTTC.

This chain connects TRBV28 to TRBJ2-1; TRBD2 aligns across 8 bases. Trimming removed 5 bases from V and 9 bases from J; junction bases left unmatched: 18. Germline values: CDR1 MDHEN, CDR2 SYDVKM. The CDR3 is 17 residues long. CDR3 in DNA: TGTGCCAGCAGTCTATCCCGTGAAGCGGGAGAGCCAATTGAGCAGTTCTTC. This codes for CASSLSREAGEPIEQFF.

In nucleotides, the CDR3 is TGTGCCAGCAGCCCTGGTGAGAGCGGGGGTTTCTTCGAGCAGTACTTC. Its protein product is CASSPGESGGFFEQYF. The chain carries TRBV7-9 and TRBJ2-7; 8 nucleotides align to TRBD2. V lost 5 bases, J lost 6 bases, and 15 bases stayed unmatched. CDR3 length equals 16 residues. The germline V gene has CDR1 SEHNR and CDR2 FQNEAQ (reference sequence).

The J gene is TRBJ2-1, the V gene TRBV7-6; 8 bases agree with TRBD2. This CDR3 spans 13 amino acids. CDR1 and CDR2 (germline): SGHVS, FNYEAQ. J was trimmed by 9 bases and V by 7 bases; bases with no gene match: 8. CDR3 sequence: CASTESGSGEQFF. As DNA, the CDR3 is TGTGCCAGCACCGAGAGCGGGAGCGGTGAGCAGTTCTTC.

The chain carries TRBV7-3 and TRBJ2-2; tentatively, D is TRBD1 or TRBD2 (5 bases each). Germline V gene lookup returns CDR1 SGHTA and CDR2 FQGTGA. V lost 3 bases and J 0 bases, leaving 14 bases between the germline ends. CDR3 length: 17 residues. The CDR3 DNA reads TGTGCCAGCAGCTTTGAGGGGCGAACCTCGAACACCGGGGAGCTGTTTTTT. It specifies CASSFEGRTSNTGELFF.

This rearrangement joins TRBV6-5 to TRBJ1-5; D perhaps matches TRBD1 (5 bases). Trimming removed 2 bases at V and 6 bases at J, with 8 bases between. Germline assignment: CDR1 MNHEY and CDR2 SVGAGI. The CDR3 is 13 residues long. CDR3: CASSYNGGQPQHF. In DNA, the CDR3 is TGTGCCAGCAGTTACAATGGGGGTCAGCCCCAGCATTTT.

J is TRBJ2-1 and V is TRBV9, with TRBD2 identical over 8 bases. The germline CDR1 and CDR2 sequences are SGDLS and YYNGEE. The V and J ends lost 7 bases and 7 bases, in that order; junction bases with no gene match: 4. The CDR3 length is 12 residues. CDR3 loop: CASAGLVNEQFF. For the CDR3, the DNA is TGTGCCAGCGCGGGACTAGTAAATGAGCAGTTCTTC.

J is TRBJ1-1 and V is TRBV19; TRBD1 matches at 8 bases. CDR3 size: 15 residues. Germline assignment: CDR1 LNHDA and CDR2 SQIVND (reference sequence). V dropped 1 base and J dropped 5; count of bases not matched to a gene: 6. As DNA, the CDR3 is TGTGCCAGTAGTATAGGCCAGGGGGCGAAGACTGAAGCTTTCTTT. It is translated as CASSIGQGAKTEAFF.

The CDR3 nucleotides are TGTGCCAGCAGCCAGGAGCAGGGGGCCTACAATGAGCAGTTCTTC. Protein product: CASSQEQGAYNEQFF. The genes are TRBV11-1 and TRBJ2-1; TRBD1 matches 7 bases. The CDR3 is 15 amino acids. J was trimmed by 2 bases and V by 5 bases; bases with no gene match: 6. Per the germline V gene, CDR1 is SGHAT and CDR2 is FQDESV (reference sequence).

V is TRBV11-2 and J is TRBJ2-5; TRBD1 agrees at 9 bases. CDR3 length equals 14 residues. With 5 bases clipped from V and 5 bases from J, the junction kept 6 bases outside the gene matches. The germline gives CDR1 SGHAT, CDR2 FQNNGV. The CDR3 DNA follows: TGTGCCAGCAGCAAGGGGGACAGGGAGGAGACCCAGTACTTC. Amino acid sequence: CASSKGDREETQYF.